This paragraph reports one T cell receptor beta chain. Its antigen is not identified. TCRdb itself ran the 5' RACE reads through MiXCR, one entry per CDR3 protein. Of around 250,000 distinct CDR3 sequences in the sample, 7.5% to 10% were seen once. This sample was included in a study of T-cell memory formation after mild COVID-19. Study-wide points: Memory from before infection featured some responding clones, which suggests cross-reactive memory joined.

Deletions cut 8 bases from V and 8 bases from J, with 16 bases between. Per the germline V gene, CDR1 is MNHEY and CDR2 is SVGEGT. The CDR3 has 13 residues. Source material: PBMCs or a T cell subset sorted from them (not recorded which). The chain recombines TRBV6-2 or TRBV6-3 with TRBJ1-5; unclear D gene. This TCR came from a man aged 18-30 years who had mild COVID-19 (a few samples of this study predate the infection). Cell type and time point are not known. The CDR3 sequence is CASSGRPVEPQHF. CDR3 DNA: TGTGCCAGCTCGGGCAGGCCGGTCGAGCCCCAGCATTTT.